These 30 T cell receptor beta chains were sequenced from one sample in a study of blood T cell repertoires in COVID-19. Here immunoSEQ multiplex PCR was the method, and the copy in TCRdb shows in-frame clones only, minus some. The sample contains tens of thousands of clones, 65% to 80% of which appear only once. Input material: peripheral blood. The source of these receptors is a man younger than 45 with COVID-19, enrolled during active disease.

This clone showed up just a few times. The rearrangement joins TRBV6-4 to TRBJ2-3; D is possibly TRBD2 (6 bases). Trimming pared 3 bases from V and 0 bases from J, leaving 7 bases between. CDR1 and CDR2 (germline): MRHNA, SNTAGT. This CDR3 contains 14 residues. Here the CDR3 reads CASSDGGSTDTQYF. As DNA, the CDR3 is TGTGCCAGCAGTGATGGGGGGAGCACAGATACGCAGTATTTT.

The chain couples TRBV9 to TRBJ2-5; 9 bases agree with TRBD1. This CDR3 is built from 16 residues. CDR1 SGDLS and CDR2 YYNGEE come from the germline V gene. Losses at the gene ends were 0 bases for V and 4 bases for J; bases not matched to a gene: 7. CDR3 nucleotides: TGTGCCAGCAGCGTAGCTGGAGGACAGGGGTCAGAGACCCAGTACTTC. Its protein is CASSVAGGQGSETQYF.

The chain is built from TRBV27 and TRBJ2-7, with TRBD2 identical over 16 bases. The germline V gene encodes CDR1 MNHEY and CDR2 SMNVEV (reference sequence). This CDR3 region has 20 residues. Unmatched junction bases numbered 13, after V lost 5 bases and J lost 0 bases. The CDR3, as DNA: TGTGCCAGCAGTCGCAGAAACGGGACTAGCGGGAGGGTACACTCCTACGAGCAGTACTTC. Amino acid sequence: CASSRRNGTSGRVHSYEQYF.

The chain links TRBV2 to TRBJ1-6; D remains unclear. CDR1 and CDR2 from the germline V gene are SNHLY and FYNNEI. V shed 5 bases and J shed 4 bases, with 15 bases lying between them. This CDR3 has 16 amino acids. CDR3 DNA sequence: TGTGCCAGCAGTTCCGGCCGGAGGGCATATAATTCACCCCTCCACTTT. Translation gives CASSSGRRAYNSPLHF.

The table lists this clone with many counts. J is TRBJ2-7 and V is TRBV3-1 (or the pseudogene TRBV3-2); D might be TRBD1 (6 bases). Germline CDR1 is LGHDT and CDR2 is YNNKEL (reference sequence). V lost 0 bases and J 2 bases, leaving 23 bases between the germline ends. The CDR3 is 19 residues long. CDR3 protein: CASSQELNKEWDTAYEQYF. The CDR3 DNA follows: TGTGCCAGCAGCCAAGAATTAAATAAAGAATGGGACACAGCCTACGAGCAGTACTTC.

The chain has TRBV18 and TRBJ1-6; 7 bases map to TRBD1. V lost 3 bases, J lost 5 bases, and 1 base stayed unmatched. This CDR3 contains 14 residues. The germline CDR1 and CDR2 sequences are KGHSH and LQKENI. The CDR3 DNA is TGTGCCAGCTCACCTCAGGGGGATAATTCACCCCTCCACTTT. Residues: CASSPQGDNSPLHF.

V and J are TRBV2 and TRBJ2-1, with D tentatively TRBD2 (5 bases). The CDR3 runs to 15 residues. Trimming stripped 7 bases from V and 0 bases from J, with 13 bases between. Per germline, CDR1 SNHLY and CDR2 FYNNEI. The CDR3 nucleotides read TGTGCCAGCACCCTAAGGGAGTTCTCCTACAATGAGCAGTTCTTC. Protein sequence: CASTLREFSYNEQFF.

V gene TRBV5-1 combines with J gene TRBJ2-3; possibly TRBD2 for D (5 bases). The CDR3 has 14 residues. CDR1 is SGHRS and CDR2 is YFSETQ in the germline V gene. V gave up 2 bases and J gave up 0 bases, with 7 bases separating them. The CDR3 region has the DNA TGCGCCAGCAGCTTTGCGGGTAGCACAGATACGCAGTATTTT. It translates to CASSFAGSTDTQYF. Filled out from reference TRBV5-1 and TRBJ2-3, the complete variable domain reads KAGVTQTPRYLIKTRGQQVTLSCSPISGHRSVSWYQQTPGQGLQFLFEYFSETQRNKGNFPGRFSGRQFSNSRSEMNVSTLELGDSALYLCASSFAGSTDTQYFGPGTRLTVL.

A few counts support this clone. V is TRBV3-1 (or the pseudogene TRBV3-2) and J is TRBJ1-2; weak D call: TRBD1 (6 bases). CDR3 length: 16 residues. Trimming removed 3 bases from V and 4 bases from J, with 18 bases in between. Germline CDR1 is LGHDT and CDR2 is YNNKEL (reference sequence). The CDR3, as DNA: TGTGCCAGCAGCCACGCAACAGGGCCTCTGAGCTATGGCTACACCTTC. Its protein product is CASSHATGPLSYGYTF.

The CDR3 loop is CASSSAVGGKYEQYF. CDR3 DNA sequence: TGTGCCAGCAGTTCGGCCGTGGGGGGGAAGTACGAGCAGTACTTC. This chain connects TRBV6-5 to TRBJ2-7; TRBD2 aligns across 7 bases. CDR1 MNHEY and CDR2 SVGAGI come from the germline V gene. The CDR3 contains 15 residues. V trimming: 4 bases; J trimming: 4 bases; junction bases outside the gene matches: 10.

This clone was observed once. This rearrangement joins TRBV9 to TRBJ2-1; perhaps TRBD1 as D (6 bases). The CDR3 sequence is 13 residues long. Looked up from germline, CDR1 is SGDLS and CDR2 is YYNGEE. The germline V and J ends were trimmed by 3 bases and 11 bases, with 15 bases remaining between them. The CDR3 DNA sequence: TGTGCCAGCAGCGCCGACCCAGGACAGAAGCAGTTCTTC. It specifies CASSADPGQKQFF.

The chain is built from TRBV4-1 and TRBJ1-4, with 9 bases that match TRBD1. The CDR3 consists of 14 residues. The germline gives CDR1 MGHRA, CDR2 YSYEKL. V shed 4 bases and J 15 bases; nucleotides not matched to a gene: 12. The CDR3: CASSPILRDRVMFF. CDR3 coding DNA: TGCGCCAGCAGCCCCATCCTGAGGGACAGGGTAATGTTTTTT.

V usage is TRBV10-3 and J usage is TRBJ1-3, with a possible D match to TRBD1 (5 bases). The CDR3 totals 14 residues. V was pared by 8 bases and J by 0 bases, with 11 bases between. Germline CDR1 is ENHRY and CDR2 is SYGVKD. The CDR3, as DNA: TGTGCCATCGCGACAGAGAGCTCTGGAAACACCATATATTTT. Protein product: CAIATESSGNTIYF.

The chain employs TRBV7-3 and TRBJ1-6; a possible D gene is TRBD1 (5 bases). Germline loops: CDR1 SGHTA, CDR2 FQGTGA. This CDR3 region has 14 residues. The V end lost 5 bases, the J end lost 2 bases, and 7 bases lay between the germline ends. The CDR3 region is CASSQGTYNSPLHF. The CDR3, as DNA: TGTGCCAGCAGCCAGGGAACCTATAATTCACCCCTCCACTTT.

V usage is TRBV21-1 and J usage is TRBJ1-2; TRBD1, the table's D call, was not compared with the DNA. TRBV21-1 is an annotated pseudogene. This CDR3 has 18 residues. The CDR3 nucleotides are TGTGCCAGCAGCGAAGAGGGCACAGGGCCGCCCGCCTTTTATGGCTACACCTTC. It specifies CASSEEGTGPPAFYGYTF.

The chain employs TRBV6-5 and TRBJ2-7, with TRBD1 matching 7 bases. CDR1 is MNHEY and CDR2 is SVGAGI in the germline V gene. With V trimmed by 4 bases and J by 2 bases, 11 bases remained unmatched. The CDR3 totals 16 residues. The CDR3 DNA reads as TGTGCCAGCAGTTCCGGCATTCAAGACAGGGCCTACGAGCAGTACTTC. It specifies CASSSGIQDRAYEQYF.

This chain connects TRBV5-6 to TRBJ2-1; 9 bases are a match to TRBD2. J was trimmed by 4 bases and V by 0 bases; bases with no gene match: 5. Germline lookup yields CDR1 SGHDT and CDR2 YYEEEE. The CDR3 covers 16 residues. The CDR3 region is CASSLASSGMYNEQFF. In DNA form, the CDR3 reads TGTGCCAGCAGCTTGGCTTCTAGCGGGATGTACAATGAGCAGTTCTTC.

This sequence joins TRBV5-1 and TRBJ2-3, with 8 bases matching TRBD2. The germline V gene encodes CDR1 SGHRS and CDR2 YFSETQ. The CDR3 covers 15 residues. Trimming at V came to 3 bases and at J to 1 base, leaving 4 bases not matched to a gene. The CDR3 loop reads CASSSEGLGTDTQYF. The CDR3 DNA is TGCGCCAGCAGCTCTGAGGGACTAGGCACAGATACGCAGTATTTT.

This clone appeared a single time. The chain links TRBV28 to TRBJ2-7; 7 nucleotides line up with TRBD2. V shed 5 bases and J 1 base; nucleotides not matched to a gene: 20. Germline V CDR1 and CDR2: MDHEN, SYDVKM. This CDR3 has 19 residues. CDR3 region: CASSTSPGPGGVGSYEQYF. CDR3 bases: TGTGCCAGCAGTACTAGCCCAGGACCGGGAGGAGTAGGGTCCTACGAGCAGTACTTC.

This CDR3 reads CASSPRQDPKYEQYF. The CDR3 bases are TGCGCCAGCAGCCCTCGACAGGATCCGAAGTACGAGCAGTACTTC. V and J are TRBV5-1 and TRBJ2-7; a weak D match, TRBD1 (6 bases). Per the germline V gene, CDR1 is SGHRS and CDR2 is YFSETQ. Trimming cost V 4 bases and J 4 bases, with 18 bases left between them. This CDR3 is 15 amino acids long.

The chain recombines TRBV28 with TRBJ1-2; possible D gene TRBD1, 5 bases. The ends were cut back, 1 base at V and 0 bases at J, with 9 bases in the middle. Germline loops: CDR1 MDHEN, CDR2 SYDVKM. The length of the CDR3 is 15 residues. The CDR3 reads CASSLFGGANYGYTF. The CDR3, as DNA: TGTGCCAGCAGTTTATTCGGGGGAGCTAACTATGGCTACACCTTC.

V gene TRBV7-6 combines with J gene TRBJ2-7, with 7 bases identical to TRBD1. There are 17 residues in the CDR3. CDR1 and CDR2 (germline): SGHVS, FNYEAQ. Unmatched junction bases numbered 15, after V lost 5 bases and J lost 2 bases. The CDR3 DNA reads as TGTGCCAGCAGCCCCCTGCGTAGGGAGACAGGGCCCTACGAGCAGTACTTC. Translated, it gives CASSPLRRETGPYEQYF. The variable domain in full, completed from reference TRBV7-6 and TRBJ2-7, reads GAGVSQSPRYKVTKRGQDVALRCDPISGHVSLYWYRQALGQGPEFLTYFNYEAQQDKSGLPNDRFSAERPEGSISTLTIQRTEQRDSAMYRCASSPLRRETGPYEQYFGPGTRLTVT.

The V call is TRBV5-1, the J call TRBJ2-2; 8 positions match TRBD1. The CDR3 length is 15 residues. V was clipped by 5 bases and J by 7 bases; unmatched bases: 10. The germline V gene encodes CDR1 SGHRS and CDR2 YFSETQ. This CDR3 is CASRWGQATNGELFF. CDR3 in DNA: TGCGCCAGCAGATGGGGACAGGCGACCAACGGGGAGCTGTTTTTT.

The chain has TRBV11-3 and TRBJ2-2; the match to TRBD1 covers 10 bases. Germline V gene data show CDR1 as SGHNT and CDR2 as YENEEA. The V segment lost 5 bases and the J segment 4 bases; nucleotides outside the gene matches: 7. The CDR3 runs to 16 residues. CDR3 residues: CASSPLRTGGTGELFF. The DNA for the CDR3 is TGTGCCAGCAGCCCTCTTCGGACAGGGGGCACCGGGGAGCTGTTTTTT. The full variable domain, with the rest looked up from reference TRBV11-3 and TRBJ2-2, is EAGVVQSPRYKIIEKKQPVAFWCNPISGHNTLYWYLQNLGQGPELLIRYENEEAVDDSQLPKDRFSAERLKGVDSTLKIQPAELGDSAVYLCASSPLRTGGTGELFFGEGSRLTVL.

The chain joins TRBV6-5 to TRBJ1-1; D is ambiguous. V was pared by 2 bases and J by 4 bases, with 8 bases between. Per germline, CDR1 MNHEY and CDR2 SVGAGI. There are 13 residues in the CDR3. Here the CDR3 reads CASSYGEGTEAFF. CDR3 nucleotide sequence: TGTGCCAGCAGTTACGGGGAGGGCACTGAAGCTTTCTTT.

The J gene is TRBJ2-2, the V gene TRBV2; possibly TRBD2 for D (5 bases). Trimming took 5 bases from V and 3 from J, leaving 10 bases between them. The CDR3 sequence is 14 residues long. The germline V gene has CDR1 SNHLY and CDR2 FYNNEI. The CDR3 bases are TGTGCCAGCAGTTCGGGGAAAGACACCGGGGAGCTGTTTTTT. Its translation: CASSSGKDTGELFF.

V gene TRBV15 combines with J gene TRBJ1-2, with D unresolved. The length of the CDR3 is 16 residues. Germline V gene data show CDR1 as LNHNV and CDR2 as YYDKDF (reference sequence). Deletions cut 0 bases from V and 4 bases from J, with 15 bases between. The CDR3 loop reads CATSRDIGLSTYGYTF. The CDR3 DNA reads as TGTGCCACCAGCAGAGATATTGGTCTGTCTACCTATGGCTACACCTTC.

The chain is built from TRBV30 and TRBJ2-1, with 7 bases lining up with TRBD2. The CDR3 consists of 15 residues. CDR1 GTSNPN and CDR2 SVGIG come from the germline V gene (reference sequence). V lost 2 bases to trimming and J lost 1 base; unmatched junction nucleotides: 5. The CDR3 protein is CAWSLQAGSYNEQFF. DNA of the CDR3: TGTGCCTGGAGTCTTCAAGCGGGGTCCTACAATGAGCAGTTCTTC.

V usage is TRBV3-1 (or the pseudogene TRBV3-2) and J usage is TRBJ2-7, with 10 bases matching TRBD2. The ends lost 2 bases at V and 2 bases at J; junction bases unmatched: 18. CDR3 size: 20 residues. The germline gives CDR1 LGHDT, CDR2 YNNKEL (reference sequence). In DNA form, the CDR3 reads TGTGCCAGCAGCCAATCCCCGGGACAATGGACTAGCGGAACCCCCTACGAGCAGTACTTC. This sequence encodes CASSQSPGQWTSGTPYEQYF.

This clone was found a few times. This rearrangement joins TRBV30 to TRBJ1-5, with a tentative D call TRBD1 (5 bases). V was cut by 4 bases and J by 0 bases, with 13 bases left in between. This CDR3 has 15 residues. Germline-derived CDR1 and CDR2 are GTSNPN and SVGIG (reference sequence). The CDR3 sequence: CAWNPGGYSNQPQHF. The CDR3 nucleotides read TGTGCCTGGAACCCCGGGGGTTATAGCAATCAGCCCCAGCATTTT.